Presented here are 29 T cell receptor beta chains from one specimen sequenced in a study of blood T cell repertoires in COVID-19. Profiling relied on immunoSEQ multiplex PCR, and the TCRdb table lists in-frame clones only, not all of them. In the table there are fewer than 250,000 clones, around four fifths of which are singletons. Material: peripheral blood. Source of these receptors: a man between 60 and 75 years old with COVID-19, enrolled during active disease.

The table lists this clone with a count of one. The rearrangement links TRBV19 to TRBJ2-7; 12 bases are a match to TRBD1. The V and J ends lost 7 bases and 2 bases, in that order; junction bases with no gene match: 12. Germline CDR1 and CDR2: LNHDA and SQIVND (reference sequence). The CDR3 is made up of 17 amino acids. The CDR3 here is CASNRDRGLPVPYEQYF. CDR3 DNA sequence: TGTGCCAGTAATAGGGACAGGGGGCTGCCCGTGCCCTACGAGCAGTACTTC.

The J gene is TRBJ2-1, the V gene TRBV7-6; perhaps TRBD2 as D (5 bases). Germline values: CDR1 SGHVS, CDR2 FNYEAQ. Trimming left V 2 bases short and J 7 bases short, with 6 bases between. The CDR3 consists of 12 residues. The DNA for the CDR3 is TGTGCCAGCAGCTTATGGGAGAATGAGCAGTTCTTC. Translation gives CASSLWENEQFF.

V is TRBV19 and J is TRBJ1-1, with D uncertain. The CDR3 is made up of 11 amino acids. CDR1 and CDR2 (germline): LNHDA, SQIVND (reference sequence). The V end lost 7 bases, the J end lost 4 bases, and 7 bases lay between the germline ends. CDR3 residues: CASTEATEAFF. The DNA for the CDR3 is TGTGCCAGTACCGAGGCCACTGAAGCTTTCTTT.

This clone occurred a few times. V is TRBV12-3 or TRBV12-4 and J is TRBJ1-6; D unresolved. The CDR3 contains 12 residues. V was shortened by 3 bases and J by 6 bases, with 3 bases between the two germline ends. The DNA for the CDR3 is TGTGCCAGCAGTTTCGGTAATTCACCCCTCCACTTT. It yields the protein CASSFGNSPLHF.

The rearrangement uses TRBV19 and TRBJ1-5; D is unresolved. The V end was cut by 5 bases, the J end by 7 bases, with 12 bases between. Germline assignment: CDR1 LNHDA and CDR2 SQIVND (reference sequence). The CDR3 covers 13 residues. In DNA, the CDR3 is TGTGCCAGTAGTGAGAGTCGGGGACAGCCCCAGCATTTT. Its protein product is CASSESRGQPQHF.

This sequence joins TRBV5-1 and TRBJ1-2; 7 nucleotides agree with TRBD1. V shed 4 bases and J 3 bases; nucleotides not matched to a gene: 9. Germline V gene data show CDR1 as SGHRS and CDR2 as YFSETQ. CDR3 length: 15 amino acids. CDR3 nucleotide sequence: TGCGCCAGCAGCCCCGGGGACAGTCTCTACTATGGCTACACCTTC. Translating it yields CASSPGDSLYYGYTF.

The rearrangement links TRBV10-2 to TRBJ2-3; D ambiguous. Germline CDR1 reads WSHSY; CDR2 reads SAAADI. This CDR3 spans 12 amino acids. V was cut by 7 bases and J by 0 bases, with 5 bases left in between. In DNA, the CDR3 is TGCGCCAGCAAGCCGAGCACAGATACGCAGTATTTT. Protein product: CASKPSTDTQYF.

The chain couples TRBV27 to TRBJ2-7; D unresolved. Trimming pared 1 base from V and 2 bases from J, leaving 6 bases between. From germline, CDR1 is MNHEY and CDR2 SMNVEV (reference sequence). The CDR3 runs to 13 residues. This chain's CDR3 is CASSLYGAYEQYF. The CDR3 DNA follows: TGTGCCAGCAGTTTATACGGTGCCTACGAGCAGTACTTC.

Only one count was recorded for this clone. V and J are TRBV30 and TRBJ2-5; 13 bases are shared with TRBD2. Germline CDR1 GTSNPN, CDR2 SVGIG (reference sequence). The length of the CDR3 is 16 residues. With V trimmed by 5 bases and J by 7 bases, 13 bases remained unmatched. The chain's CDR3 is CAWGKRTSGSSGTQYF. The CDR3 DNA follows: TGTGCCTGGGGTAAACGGACTAGCGGGAGTTCTGGGACCCAGTACTTC.

The count of this clone is one. One junction end does not reproduce the germline sequence, and a read error may be involved. The chain carries TRBV19 and TRBJ2-1; the D gene is possibly TRBD1 (6 bases). Per germline, CDR1 LNHDA and CDR2 SQIVND (reference sequence). This CDR3 has 14 residues. The CDR3 nucleotides are TGTACCAGTAGTAGGGACATCGGCTACAATGAGCAGTTCTTC. It encodes CTSSRDIGYNEQFF.

CDR3 in amino acids: CASELGGYGYTF. The CDR3 region has the DNA TGTGCCAGTGAATTGGGGGGCTATGGCTACACCTTC. This rearrangement joins TRBV28 to TRBJ1-2, with D perhaps matching TRBD1 (5 bases). Trimming removed 9 bases from V and 4 bases from J, with 12 bases in between. CDR1 is MDHEN and CDR2 is SYDVKM in the germline V gene. This CDR3 comprises 12 residues.

J is TRBJ2-2 and V is TRBV24-1; 9 nucleotides match TRBD1. Germline loops: CDR1 KGHDR, CDR2 SFDVKD. After removal of 3 bases from V and 6 bases from J, the junction contained 10 bases not matched to a gene. This CDR3 is built from 17 residues. The CDR3 protein is CATSDPLPTGGPGELFF. The CDR3 DNA sequence: TGTGCCACCAGTGATCCTCTTCCGACAGGGGGGCCCGGGGAGCTGTTTTTT.

This sequence joins TRBV6-1 and TRBJ2-4, with TRBD2 as a possible D gene (5 bases). Germline V gene lookup returns CDR1 MNHNS and CDR2 SASEGT. V dropped 3 bases and J dropped 0 bases, with 12 bases sitting between them. This CDR3 spans 16 amino acids. CDR3 coding DNA: TGTGCCAGCAGTGATCGAGAACGGGAAGCCAAAAACATTCAGTACTTC. Its protein is CASSDREREAKNIQYF.

The chain carries TRBV30 and TRBJ1-5; 9 nucleotides agree with TRBD1. V was pared by 2 bases and J by 1 base, with 9 bases of the junction left unmatched. This CDR3 is built from 17 residues. The germline V gene has CDR1 GTSNPN and CDR2 SVGIG (reference sequence). CDR3 sequence (DNA): TGTGCCTGGAGTCGAACAGGGGGCGTGGGAAGCAATCAGCCCCAGCATTTT. This encodes CAWSRTGGVGSNQPQHF.

The chain combines TRBV7-2 with TRBJ2-2, with 8 bases that match TRBD1. This CDR3 region has 16 residues. Germline CDR1 reads SGHTA; CDR2 reads FQGNSA. Trimming removed 5 bases from V and 6 bases from J; junction bases left unmatched: 11. The CDR3 sequence is CASSPGQGLVAGELFF. CDR3 nucleotides: TGTGCCAGCAGCCCCGGACAGGGTTTAGTTGCCGGGGAGCTGTTTTTT.

The chain combines TRBV27 with TRBJ1-2, with a possible D match to TRBD1 (6 bases). CDR3 length: 14 amino acids. Germline lookup yields CDR1 MNHEY and CDR2 SMNVEV (reference sequence). V lost 4 bases and J 6 bases, leaving 15 bases between the germline ends. The CDR3 coding sequence is TGTGCCAGCAGTTCAGTCAACAGGGTGGATGGCTACACCTTC. Amino acids: CASSSVNRVDGYTF.

This chain connects TRBV5-1 to TRBJ2-4; D remains unclear. This CDR3 spans 12 amino acids. V was clipped by 1 base and J by 7 bases, with 6 bases between them. Germline values: CDR1 SGHRS, CDR2 YFSETQ. The DNA of the CDR3 is TGCGCCAGCAGCTTGAAACAGAACATTCAGTACTTC. Its protein is CASSLKQNIQYF.

The chain carries TRBV19 and TRBJ2-1; D possibly corresponds to TRBD2 (5 bases). The CDR3 consists of 18 residues. CDR1 and CDR2 from the germline V gene are LNHDA and SQIVND (reference sequence). V was pared by 3 bases and J by 7 bases, with 25 bases between. CDR3 sequence (DNA): TGTGCCAGTAGTATGATCGATGGAAAACTAGTGGTCGGGAATGAGCAGTTCTTC. This translates into CASSMIDGKLVVGNEQFF. Drawing the rest from reference TRBV19 and TRBJ2-1, the complete variable domain is DGGITQSPKYLFRKEGQNVTLSCEQNLNHDAMYWYRQDPGQGLRLIYYSQIVNDFQKGDIAEGYSVSREKKESFPLTVTSAQKNPTAFYLCASSMIDGKLVVGNEQFFGPGTRLTVL.

In DNA form, the CDR3 reads TGTGCCAGCAGTTTACAGGGAGCGGGGTATGGCTACACCTTC. Translated: CASSLQGAGYGYTF. J is TRBJ1-2 and V is TRBV7-9, with D possibly matching TRBD1 (6 bases). CDR1 and CDR2 from the germline V gene are SEHNR and FQNEAQ (reference sequence). The CDR3 spans 14 residues. The V end was cut by 6 bases, the J end by 5 bases, with 16 bases between.

This clone has more than one count but fewer than ten. This chain links TRBV13 with TRBJ1-3, with no clear D. The CDR3 is 14 residues long. Germline lookup yields CDR1 PRHDT and CDR2 FYEKMQ (reference sequence). V lost 6 bases to trimming and J lost 4 bases, with 13 bases between them. As DNA, the CDR3 is TGTGCCAGCAGAAGAGCCGCGGCCGGAAACACCATATATTTT. Protein sequence: CASRRAAAGNTIYF.

This chain uses TRBV20-1 with TRBJ2-4; TRBD2 agrees at 11 bases. V was clipped by 3 bases and J by 6 bases; unmatched bases: 7. The CDR3 has 15 residues. CDR1 is DFQATT and CDR2 is SNEGSKA in the germline V gene (reference sequence). In nucleotides, the CDR3 is TGCAGTGCTAGTCGCCTAGCGGGAGGAGGAAACATTCAGTACTTC. This codes for CSASRLAGGGNIQYF.

This chain joins TRBV27 and TRBJ1-1; D gene unclear. The germline V gene encodes CDR1 MNHEY and CDR2 SMNVEV (reference sequence). Trimming took 5 bases from V and 6 from J, leaving 22 bases between them. CDR3 size: 16 residues. The CDR3, as DNA: TGTGCCAGCAGTCCCATCCTCCGGGGTCATGTAGCTGAAGCTTTCTTT. It translates to CASSPILRGHVAEAFF.

The chain employs TRBV7-3 and TRBJ2-1; 10 bases map to TRBD2. Germline assignment: CDR1 SGHTA and CDR2 FQGTGA. CDR3 size: 16 residues. The J segment lost 1 base and the V segment lost 5 bases, leaving 5 bases of the junction unmatched. Here the CDR3 reads CASSRLAGSSYNEQFF. In DNA, the CDR3 is TGTGCCAGCAGCCGACTAGCGGGCTCTTCCTACAATGAGCAGTTCTTC.

The chain recombines TRBV7-2 with TRBJ2-2; unclear D gene. The V gene lost 4 bases and the J gene lost 4 bases, with 7 bases spanning the gap. Germline CDR1 reads SGHTA; CDR2 reads FQGNSA. The CDR3 is 13 residues long. In nucleotides, the CDR3 is TGTGCCAGCAGCTCATACTCCACCGGGGAGCTGTTTTTT. Translating gives CASSSYSTGELFF.

This chain uses TRBV5-1 with TRBJ2-7, with a tentative D call TRBD2 (5 bases). The CDR3 is 13 residues long. Per the germline V gene, CDR1 is SGHRS and CDR2 is YFSETQ. The V and J ends lost 4 bases and 2 bases respectively, with 10 bases between them. CDR3 bases: TGCGCCAGCAGCGACGGACTTACCTACGAGCAGTACTTC. It translates to CASSDGLTYEQYF.

This clone has only one observation. This chain joins TRBV7-6 and TRBJ1-2; 9 nucleotides match TRBD1. Germline V CDR1 and CDR2: SGHVS, FNYEAQ. J gave up 4 bases and V 4 bases, and 10 bases lay outside the gene matches. The CDR3 has 16 residues. The CDR3 protein is CASSSGSRDRAYGYTF. The CDR3 coding sequence is TGTGCCAGCAGCTCCGGTTCCCGGGACAGGGCCTATGGCTACACCTTC.

The CDR3 sequence is CASSLDLQGFGYGYTF. For the CDR3, the DNA is TGTGCCAGCAGCTTAGACCTACAGGGGTTCGGCTATGGCTACACCTTC. The chain combines TRBV11-2 with TRBJ1-2; 7 nucleotides align to TRBD1. The CDR3 is made up of 16 amino acids. Germline-derived CDR1 and CDR2 are SGHAT and FQNNGV. V lost 0 bases, J lost 4 bases, and 8 bases stayed unmatched.

V and J are TRBV5-1 and TRBJ1-2; weak D call: TRBD1 (5 bases). Germline CDR1 reads SGHRS; CDR2 reads YFSETQ. Trimming cost V 4 bases and J 3 bases, with 19 bases left between them. CDR3 length: 16 amino acids. The chain's CDR3 is CASSLDSLRRHYGYTF. As DNA, the CDR3 is TGCGCCAGCAGCCTAGACAGCCTACGGCGACACTATGGCTACACCTTC.

V gene TRBV6-2 or TRBV6-3 combines with J gene TRBJ1-1; 7 nucleotides align to TRBD1. V gave up 6 bases and J gave up 6 bases; unmatched junction bases: 10. Germline CDR1 and CDR2: MNHEY and SVGEGT. This CDR3 region has 14 residues. CDR3 DNA: TGTGCCAGCAGCCAGTACCGTGGGACAGCTGAAGCTTTCTTT. It encodes CASSQYRGTAEAFF.